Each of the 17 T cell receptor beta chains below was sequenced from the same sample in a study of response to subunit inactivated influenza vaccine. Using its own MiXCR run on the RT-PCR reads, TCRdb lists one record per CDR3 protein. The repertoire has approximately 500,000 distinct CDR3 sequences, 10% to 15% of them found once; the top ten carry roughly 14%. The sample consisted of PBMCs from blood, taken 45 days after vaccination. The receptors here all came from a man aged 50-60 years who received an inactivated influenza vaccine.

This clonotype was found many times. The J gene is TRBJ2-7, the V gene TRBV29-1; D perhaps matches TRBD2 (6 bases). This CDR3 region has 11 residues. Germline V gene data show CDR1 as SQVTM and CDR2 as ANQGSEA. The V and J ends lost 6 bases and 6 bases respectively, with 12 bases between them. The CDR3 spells CSVELASEQYF. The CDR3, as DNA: TGCAGCGTAGAACTAGCCAGCGAGCAGTACTTC.

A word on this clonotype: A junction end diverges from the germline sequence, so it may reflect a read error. The CDR3 DNA reads as TGTGCCAGCAGCTTAGTGGGCGGGGGCCCTTCCTCCGAGCAGTACTTC. This codes for CASSLVGGGPSSEQYF. This sequence joins TRBV7-2 and TRBJ2-7; possible D gene TRBD2, 7 bases. The CDR3 extends over 16 amino acids. Per germline, CDR1 SGHTA and CDR2 FQGNSA.

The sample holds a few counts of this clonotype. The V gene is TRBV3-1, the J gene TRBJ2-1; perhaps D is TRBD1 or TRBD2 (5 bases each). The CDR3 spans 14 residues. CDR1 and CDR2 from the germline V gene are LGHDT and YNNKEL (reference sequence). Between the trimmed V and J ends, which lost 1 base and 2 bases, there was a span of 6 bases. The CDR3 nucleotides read TGTGCCAGCAGCCAAGCGGGACCCTACAATGAGCAGTTCTTC. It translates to CASSQAGPYNEQFF.

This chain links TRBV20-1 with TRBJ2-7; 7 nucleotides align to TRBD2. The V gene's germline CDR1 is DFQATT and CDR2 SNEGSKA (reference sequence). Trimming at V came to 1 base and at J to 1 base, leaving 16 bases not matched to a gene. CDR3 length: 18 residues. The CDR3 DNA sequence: TGCAGTGCTAGAGTCCCAGGGTTGGCGTCGGGGGGATCCTACGAGCAGTACTTC. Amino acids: CSARVPGLASGGSYEQYF.

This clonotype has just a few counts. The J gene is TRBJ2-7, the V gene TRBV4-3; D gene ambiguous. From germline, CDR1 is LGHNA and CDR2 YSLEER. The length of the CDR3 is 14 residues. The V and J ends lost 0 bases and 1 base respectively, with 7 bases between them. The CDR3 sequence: CASSQDENSYEQYF. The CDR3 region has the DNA TGCGCCAGCAGCCAAGATGAAAATTCCTACGAGCAGTACTTC.

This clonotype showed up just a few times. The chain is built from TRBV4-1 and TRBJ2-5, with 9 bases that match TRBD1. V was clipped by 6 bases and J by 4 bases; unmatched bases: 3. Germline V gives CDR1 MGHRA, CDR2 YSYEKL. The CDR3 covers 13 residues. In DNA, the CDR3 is TGCGCCAGCAGTAAACAGGGGGCAGAGACCCAGTACTTC. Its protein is CASSKQGAETQYF.

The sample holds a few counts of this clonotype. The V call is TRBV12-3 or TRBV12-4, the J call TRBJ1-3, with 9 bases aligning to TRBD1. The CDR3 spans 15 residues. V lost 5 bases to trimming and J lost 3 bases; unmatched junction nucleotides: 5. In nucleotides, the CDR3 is TGTGCCAGCAGTGGGAGGGGACAGGGTGGAAACACCATATATTTT. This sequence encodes CASSGRGQGGNTIYF.

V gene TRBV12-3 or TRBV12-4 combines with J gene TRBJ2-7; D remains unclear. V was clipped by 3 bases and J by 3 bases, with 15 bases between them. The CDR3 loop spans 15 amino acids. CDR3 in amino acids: CASSLRLALVYEQYF. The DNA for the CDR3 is TGTGCCAGCAGTTTGAGACTCGCCTTAGTCTACGAGCAGTACTTC.

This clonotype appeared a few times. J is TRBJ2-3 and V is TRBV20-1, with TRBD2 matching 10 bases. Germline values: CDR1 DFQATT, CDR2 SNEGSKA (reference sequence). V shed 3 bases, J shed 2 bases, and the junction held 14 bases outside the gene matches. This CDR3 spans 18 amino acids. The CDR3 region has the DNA TGCAGTGCTAGTAACCGAAGGGGTACTAGCGGGATCACAGATACGCAGTATTTT. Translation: CSASNRRGTSGITDTQYF.

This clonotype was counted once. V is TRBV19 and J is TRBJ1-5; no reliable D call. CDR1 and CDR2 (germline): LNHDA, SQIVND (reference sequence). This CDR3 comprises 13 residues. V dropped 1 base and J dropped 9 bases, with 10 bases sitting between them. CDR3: CASSIGVRSPQHF. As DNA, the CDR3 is TGTGCCAGTAGTATAGGCGTCAGATCGCCCCAGCATTTT.

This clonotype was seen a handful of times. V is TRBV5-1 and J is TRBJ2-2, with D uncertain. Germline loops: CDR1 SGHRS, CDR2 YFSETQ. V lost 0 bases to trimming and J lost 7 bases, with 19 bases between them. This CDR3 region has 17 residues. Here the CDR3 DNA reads TGCGCCAGCAGCTTGGCCAAAGGGTTCCTAAAGGGCGGGGAGCTGTTTTTT. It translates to CASSLAKGFLKGGELFF.

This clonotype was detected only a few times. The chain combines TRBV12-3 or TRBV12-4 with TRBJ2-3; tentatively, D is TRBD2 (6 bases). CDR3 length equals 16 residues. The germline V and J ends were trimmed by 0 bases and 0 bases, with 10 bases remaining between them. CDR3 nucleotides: TGTGCCAGCAGTTTAGCGGGGACTCTTAGCACAGATACGCAGTATTTT. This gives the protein CASSLAGTLSTDTQYF.

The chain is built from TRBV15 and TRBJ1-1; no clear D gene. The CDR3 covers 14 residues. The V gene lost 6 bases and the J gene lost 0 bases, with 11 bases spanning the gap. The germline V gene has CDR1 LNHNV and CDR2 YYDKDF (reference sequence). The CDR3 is CATRWESMNTEAFF. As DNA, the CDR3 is TGTGCCACCAGATGGGAGTCCATGAACACTGAAGCTTTCTTT.

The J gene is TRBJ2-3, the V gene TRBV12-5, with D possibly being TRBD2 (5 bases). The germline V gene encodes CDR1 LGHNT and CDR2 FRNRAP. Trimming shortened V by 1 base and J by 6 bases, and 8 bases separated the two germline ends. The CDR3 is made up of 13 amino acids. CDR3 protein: CASGLAAADTQYF. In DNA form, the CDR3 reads TGTGCTAGTGGTTTGGCAGCGGCTGATACGCAGTATTTT.

The CDR3 coding sequence is TGTGCCAGCAGCTTAGACGCCCCTGGGGAGCAGTTCTTC. This encodes CASSLDAPGEQFF. The chain recombines TRBV7-9 with TRBJ2-1; the D is unclear. The germline V gene encodes CDR1 SEHNR and CDR2 FQNEAQ (reference sequence). There are 13 residues in the CDR3. V gave up 1 base and J gave up 10 bases, with 11 bases separating them.

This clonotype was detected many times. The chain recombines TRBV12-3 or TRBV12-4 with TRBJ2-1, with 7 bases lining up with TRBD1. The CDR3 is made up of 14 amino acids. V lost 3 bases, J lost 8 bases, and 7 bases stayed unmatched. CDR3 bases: TGTGCCAGCAGTTTGACCGGGGACAGCGATGAGCAGTTCTTC. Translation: CASSLTGDSDEQFF.

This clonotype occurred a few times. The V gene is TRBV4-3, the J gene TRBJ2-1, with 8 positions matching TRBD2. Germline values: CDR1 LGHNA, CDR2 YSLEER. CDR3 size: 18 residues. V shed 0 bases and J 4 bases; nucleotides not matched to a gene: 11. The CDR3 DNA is TGCGCCAGCAGCCAAGATCGGGTACGGGGGGGAGGATACAATGAGCAGTTCTTC. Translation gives CASSQDRVRGGGYNEQFF.